The clone carrying this T cell receptor beta chain has a count of ten or more. Read sequence stops 3 residues before the CDR3 end, and the germline J gene provides the missing end. Patients and controls were mostly of Caucasian heritage. The sample is drawn from a study of T cell clonality in common variable immunodeficiency. The table came from immunoSEQ multiplex PCR; TCRdb's copy has only in-frame clones and leaves some out. The sample includes about 60,000 clones, none of them occurring once. The V gene's germline CDR1 is WNHNN and CDR2 SYGVQD (reference sequence). This CDR3 is 14 amino acids long. V was cut by 3 bases and J by 0 bases, with 9 bases left in between.

The TCR comes from a person aged 18-70 years in good health. The sequenced sample consisted of peripheral blood mononuclear cells. V gene TRBV10-1 combines with J gene TRBJ2-7, with D tentatively TRBD1 (5 bases). The CDR3 spells CASSDPGISYEQYF. CDR3 DNA (partial): TGCGCCAGCAGTGATCCAGGGATCTCCTACGAG.